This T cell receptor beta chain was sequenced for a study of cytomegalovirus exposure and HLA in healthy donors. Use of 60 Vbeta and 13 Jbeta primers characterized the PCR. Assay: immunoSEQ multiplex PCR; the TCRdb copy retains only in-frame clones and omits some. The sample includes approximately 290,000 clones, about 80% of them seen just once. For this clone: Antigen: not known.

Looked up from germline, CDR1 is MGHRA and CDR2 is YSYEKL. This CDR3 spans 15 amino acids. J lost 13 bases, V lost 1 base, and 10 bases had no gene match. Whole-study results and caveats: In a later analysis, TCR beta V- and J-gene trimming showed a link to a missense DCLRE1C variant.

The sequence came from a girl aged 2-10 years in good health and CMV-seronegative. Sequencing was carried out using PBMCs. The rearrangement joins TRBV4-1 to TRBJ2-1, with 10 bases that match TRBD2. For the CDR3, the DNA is TGCGCCAGCAGCCAAGTAGGACTAGCGGTAATCCCCCAGTTCTTC. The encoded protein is CASSQVGLAVIPQFF.